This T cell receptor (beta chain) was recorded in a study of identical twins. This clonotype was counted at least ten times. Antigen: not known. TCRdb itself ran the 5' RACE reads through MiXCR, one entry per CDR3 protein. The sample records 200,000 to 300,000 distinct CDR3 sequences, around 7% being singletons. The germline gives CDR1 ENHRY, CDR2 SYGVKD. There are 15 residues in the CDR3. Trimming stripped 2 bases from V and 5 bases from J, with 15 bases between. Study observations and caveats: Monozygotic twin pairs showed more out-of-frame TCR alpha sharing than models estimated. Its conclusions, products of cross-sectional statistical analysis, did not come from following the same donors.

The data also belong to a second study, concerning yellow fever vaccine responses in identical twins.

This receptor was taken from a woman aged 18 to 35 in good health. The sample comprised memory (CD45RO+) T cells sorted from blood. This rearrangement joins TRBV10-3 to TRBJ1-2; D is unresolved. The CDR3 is CAISEQQIAIYGYTF. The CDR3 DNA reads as TGTGCCATCAGTGAGCAACAGATAGCTATTTATGGCTACACCTTC.